Described below is a single T cell receptor (beta chain) sequence and its context. What it binds is unknown. This entry is derived from a study of blood T cells in healthy people across ages. Overall study results and limits: Among T cells, TCR beta diversity per million cells dropped roughly linearly as age rose. Diversity estimates from one million T cells were considered underestimates. Both naive CD4+ cell counts and diversity were greater in long-lived donors than in aged donors.

Alongside a J-beta primer mix, a sample-barcoded 5' primer served in a second PCR lasting roughly 7 to 11 cycles. Each cDNA molecule, via a template-switch adaptor with 12 random nucleotides, was tagged. From the 5' RACE reads, TCRdb called clonotypes with MiXCR, one entry per CDR3 protein. This sample has some 1.8 million distinct CDR3 sequences, with roughly two fifths found just once. The TCR sequence derives from a human donor in good health. Source material: blood.

CDR3 sequence (DNA): TGCGCCAGCAGCCGGAATAGCAGGGGGCGGTACGAGCAGTACTTC. It encodes CASSRNSRGRYEQYF. This chain connects TRBV4-3 to TRBJ2-7; 8 positions match TRBD1. The CDR3 covers 15 residues. The ends lost 4 bases at V and 4 bases at J; junction bases unmatched: 9. The germline gives CDR1 LGHNA, CDR2 YSLEER.